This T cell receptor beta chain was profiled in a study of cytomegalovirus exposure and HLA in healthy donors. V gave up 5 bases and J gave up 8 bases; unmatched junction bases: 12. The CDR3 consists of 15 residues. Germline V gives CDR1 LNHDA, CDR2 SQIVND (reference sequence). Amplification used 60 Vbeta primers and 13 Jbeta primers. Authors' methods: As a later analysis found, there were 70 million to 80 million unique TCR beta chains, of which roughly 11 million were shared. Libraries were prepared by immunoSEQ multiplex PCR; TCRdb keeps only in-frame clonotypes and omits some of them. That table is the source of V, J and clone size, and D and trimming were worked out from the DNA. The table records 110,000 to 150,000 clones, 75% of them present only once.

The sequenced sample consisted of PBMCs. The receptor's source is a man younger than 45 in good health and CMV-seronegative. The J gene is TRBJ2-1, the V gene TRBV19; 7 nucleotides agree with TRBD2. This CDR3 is CASSSRGSGIDEQFF. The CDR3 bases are TGTGCCAGTAGTTCCCGAGGAAGCGGGATCGATGAGCAGTTCTTC. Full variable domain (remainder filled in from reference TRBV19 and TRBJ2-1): DGGITQSPKYLFRKEGQNVTLSCEQNLNHDAMYWYRQDPGQGLRLIYYSQIVNDFQKGDIAEGYSVSREKKESFPLTVTSAQKNPTAFYLCASSSRGSGIDEQFFGPGTRLTVL.